There are many counts of the clone carrying this T cell receptor beta chain. Its antigen is unknown. The data originate from a study of Graves' ophthalmopathy and Graves' hyperthyroidism. Unmatched junction bases numbered 12, after V lost 6 bases and J lost 6 bases. The CDR3 has 15 amino acids. Germline-derived CDR1 and CDR2 are SEHNR and FQNEAQ (reference sequence). Whole-study results and caveats: Detection in blood was also observed for most expanded thyroid clonotypes above 0.001 frequency.

Amplified TCR beta CDR3 regions were obtained using RNA transcripts as template. An opening RT-PCR round employed HTBI primers and preceded a second-round multiplex PCR. TCRdb independently ran MiXCR on the multiplex PCR reads; one entry per CDR3 protein. The data contain a few hundred thousand distinct CDR3 sequences, around 20% of them singletons. V usage is TRBV7-9 and J usage is TRBJ2-7, with 9 bases that match TRBD1. Material for sequencing was peripheral blood. The source of this sequence is a woman aged 18-30 years with Graves' ophthalmopathy. CDR3 protein: CASRPSGTGRAEQYF. Here the CDR3 DNA reads TGTGCCAGCAGACCCTCCGGGACAGGGCGTGCCGAGCAGTACTTC.